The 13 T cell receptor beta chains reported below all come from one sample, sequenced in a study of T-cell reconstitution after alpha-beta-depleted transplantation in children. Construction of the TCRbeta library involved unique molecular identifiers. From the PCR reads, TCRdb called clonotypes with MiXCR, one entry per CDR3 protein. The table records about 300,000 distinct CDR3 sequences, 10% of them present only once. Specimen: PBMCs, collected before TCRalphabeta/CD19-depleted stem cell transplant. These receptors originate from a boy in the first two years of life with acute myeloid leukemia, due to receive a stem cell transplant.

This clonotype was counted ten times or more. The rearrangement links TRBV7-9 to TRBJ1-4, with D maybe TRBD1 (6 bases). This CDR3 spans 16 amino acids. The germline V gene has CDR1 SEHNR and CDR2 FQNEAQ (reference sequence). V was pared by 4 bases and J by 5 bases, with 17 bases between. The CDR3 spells CASSSGLDSPNEKLFF. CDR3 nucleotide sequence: TGTGCCAGCAGCTCCGGATTGGACAGCCCGAATGAAAAACTGTTTTTT.

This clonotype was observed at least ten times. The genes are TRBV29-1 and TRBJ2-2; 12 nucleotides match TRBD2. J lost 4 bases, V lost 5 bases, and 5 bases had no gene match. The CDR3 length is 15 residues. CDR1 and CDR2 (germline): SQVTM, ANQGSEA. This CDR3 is CSVRTSGDFTGELFF. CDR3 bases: TGCAGCGTTCGGACTAGCGGGGATTTCACCGGGGAGCTGTTTTTT.

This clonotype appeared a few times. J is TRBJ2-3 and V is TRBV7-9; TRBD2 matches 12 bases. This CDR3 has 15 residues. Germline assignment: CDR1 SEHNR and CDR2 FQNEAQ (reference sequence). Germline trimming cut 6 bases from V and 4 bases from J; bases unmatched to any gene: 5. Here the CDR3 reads CASRSSGGASDTQYF. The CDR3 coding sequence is TGTGCCAGCAGGTCTAGCGGGGGGGCGTCAGATACGCAGTATTTT. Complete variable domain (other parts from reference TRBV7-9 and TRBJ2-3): DTGVSQNPRHKITKRGQNVTFRCDPISEHNRLYWYRQTLGQGPEFLTYFQNEAQLEKSRLLSDRFSAERPKGSFSTLEIQRTEQGDSAMYLCASRSSGGASDTQYFGPGTRLTVL.

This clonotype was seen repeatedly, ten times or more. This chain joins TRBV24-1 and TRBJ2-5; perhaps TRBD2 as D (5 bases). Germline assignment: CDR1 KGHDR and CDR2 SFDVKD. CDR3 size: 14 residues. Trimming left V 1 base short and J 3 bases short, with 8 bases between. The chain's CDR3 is CATSDFSGEETQYF. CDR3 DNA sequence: TGTGCCACCAGTGATTTTTCCGGGGAAGAGACCCAGTACTTC.

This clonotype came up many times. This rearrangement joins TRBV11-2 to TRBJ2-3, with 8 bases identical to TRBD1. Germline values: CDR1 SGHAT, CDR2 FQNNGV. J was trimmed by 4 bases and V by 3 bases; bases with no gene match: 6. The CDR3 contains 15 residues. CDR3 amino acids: CASSFRTGLADTQYF. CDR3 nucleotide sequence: TGTGCCAGCAGCTTTCGGACAGGGTTGGCAGATACGCAGTATTTT.

The CDR3 loop is CASSSYSLPSPNEKLFF. Written as DNA, the CDR3 is TGTGCCAGCAGTTCCTACAGTCTCCCAAGCCCTAATGAAAAACTGTTTTTT. The chain has TRBV28 and TRBJ1-4; D is ambiguous. Germline lookup yields CDR1 MDHEN and CDR2 SYDVKM. Trimming took 4 bases from V and 3 from J, leaving 18 bases between them. This CDR3 is built from 17 residues.

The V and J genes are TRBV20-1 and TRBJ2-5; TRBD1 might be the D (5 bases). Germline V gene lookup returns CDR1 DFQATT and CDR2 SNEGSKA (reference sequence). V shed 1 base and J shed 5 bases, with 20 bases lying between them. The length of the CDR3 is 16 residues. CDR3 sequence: CSARGDLDSHWETQYF. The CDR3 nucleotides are TGCAGTGCTAGAGGTGACTTAGACAGCCACTGGGAGACCCAGTACTTC.

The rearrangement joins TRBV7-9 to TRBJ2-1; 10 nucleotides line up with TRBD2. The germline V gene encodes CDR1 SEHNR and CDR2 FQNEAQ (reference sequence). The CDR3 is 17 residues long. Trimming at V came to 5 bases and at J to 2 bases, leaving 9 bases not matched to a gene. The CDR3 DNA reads TGTGCCAGCAGCCCATCCTTTAGCGGGAGGACCTACAATGAGCAGTTCTTC. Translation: CASSPSFSGRTYNEQFF.

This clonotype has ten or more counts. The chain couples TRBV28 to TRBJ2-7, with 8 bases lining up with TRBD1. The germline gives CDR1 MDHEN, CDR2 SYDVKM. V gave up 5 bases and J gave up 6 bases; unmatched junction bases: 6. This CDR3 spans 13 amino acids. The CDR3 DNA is TGTGCCAGCAGTGACAGGGGCGCTTTCGAGCAGTACTTC. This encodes CASSDRGAFEQYF. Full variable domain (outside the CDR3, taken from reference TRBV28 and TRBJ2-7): DVKVTQSSRYLVKRTGEKVFLECVQDMDHENMFWYRQDPGLGLRLIYFSYDVKMKEKGDIPEGYSVSREKKERFSLILESASTNQTSMYLCASSDRGAFEQYFGPGTRLTVT.

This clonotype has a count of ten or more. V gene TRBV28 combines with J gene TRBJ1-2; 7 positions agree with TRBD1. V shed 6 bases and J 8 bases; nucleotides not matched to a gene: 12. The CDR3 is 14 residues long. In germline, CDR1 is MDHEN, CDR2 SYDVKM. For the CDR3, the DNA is TGTGCCAGCAGCCCCCTAGGGGGCTGGAAGGGCTACACCTTC. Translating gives CASSPLGGWKGYTF.

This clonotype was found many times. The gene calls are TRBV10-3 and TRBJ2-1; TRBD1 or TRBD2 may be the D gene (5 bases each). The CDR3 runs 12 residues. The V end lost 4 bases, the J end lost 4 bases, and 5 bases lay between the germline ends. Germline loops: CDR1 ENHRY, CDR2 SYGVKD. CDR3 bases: TGTGCCATCAGTGGGGGGTACAATGAGCAGTTCTTC. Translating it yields CAISGGYNEQFF.

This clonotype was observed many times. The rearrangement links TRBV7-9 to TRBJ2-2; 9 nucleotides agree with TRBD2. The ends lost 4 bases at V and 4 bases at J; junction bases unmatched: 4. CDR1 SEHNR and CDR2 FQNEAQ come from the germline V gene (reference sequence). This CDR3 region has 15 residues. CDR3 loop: CASSSAGGSTGELFF. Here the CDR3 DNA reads TGTGCCAGCAGCTCAGCGGGGGGATCCACCGGGGAGCTGTTTTTT.

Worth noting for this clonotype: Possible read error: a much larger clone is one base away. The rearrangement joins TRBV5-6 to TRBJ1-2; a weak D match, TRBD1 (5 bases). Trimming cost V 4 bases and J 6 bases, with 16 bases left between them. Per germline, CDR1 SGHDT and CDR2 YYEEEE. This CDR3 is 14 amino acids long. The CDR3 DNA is TGTGCCAGCAGCCGGGGGAGCGTGCCCAATGGCTACACCTTC. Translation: CASSRGSVPNGYTF.